This is a list of T cell receptor beta chains from one sample in a study of blood T cell repertoires in COVID-19. The repertoire was sequenced with immunoSEQ multiplex PCR; TCRdb's copy has only in-frame clones and lacks some. The sample holds about 150,000 clones, less than 90% seen once. Sample: peripheral blood. These receptors were taken from a human donor in a cohort sampled during active COVID-19. Both conserved end residues are part of each CDR3. Fields, in order: J gene, V gene, D gene, clone size, CDR3 DNA, CDR3 protein. The D gene is left open where the match is weak. Some rows mark clone size as missing; the rest say once, few, many or name a class of expanded clone.

TRBJ2-3,TRBV3-1/TRBV3-2,.,.,TGTGCCAGCAGCACAGCGGGCCTCCGGGATACGCAGTATTTT,CASSTAGLRDTQYF
TRBJ2-7,TRBV6-2/TRBV6-3,TRBD1,few,TGTGCCAGCAGTTCCCCCGGACAGGGGAGCTCCTACGAGCAGTACTTC,CASSSPGQGSSYEQYF
TRBJ2-7,TRBV5-4,.,.,TGTGCCAGCAGCTCGAATACGGGTGGCCTCTACGAGCAGTACTTC,CASSSNTGGLYEQYF
TRBJ1-4,TRBV5-1,.,.,TGCGCCAGCAGGGGGCTGGCTAATGAAAAACTGTTTTTT,CASRGLANEKLFF
TRBJ2-7,TRBV7-8,TRBD2,.,TGTGCCAGCAGCCCACCCAGGGGGCTAGCGGGGGTCCCTCTCTCCTACGAGCAGTACTTC,CASSPPRGLAGVPLSYEQYF
TRBJ2-5,TRBV15,.,.,TGTGCCACCAGCAGAGATCTAACAGGACAAGAGACCCAGTACTTC,CATSRDLTGQETQYF
TRBJ2-2,TRBV29-1,.,.,TGCAGCGTAAGGGCGGGCGGGGAGCTGTTTTTT,CSVRAGGELFF
TRBJ2-6,TRBV4-3,.,.,TGCGCCAGCAGCCAAGATATTGGGGCCAACGTCCTGACTTTC,CASSQDIGANVLTF
TRBJ2-5,TRBV7-7,TRBD2,.,TGTGCCAGCAGCTTAGGTCTAGCGGGGCAACAAGAGACCCAGTACTTC,CASSLGLAGQQETQYF
TRBJ2-7,TRBV28,TRBD1,.,TGTGCCAGCAGTTTATCAGGGGACAGGCCCAACTTC,CASSLSGDRPNF
TRBJ2-7,TRBV11-1,.,.,TGTGCCAGCAGCCCTAGCTCCTACGAGCAGTACTTC,CASSPSSYEQYF
TRBJ1-2,TRBV29-1,.,.,TGCAGCGTTGAACAGGGTGGCTATGGCTACACCTTC,CSVEQGGYGYTF
TRBJ1-3,TRBV9,.,few,TGTGCCAGCAGCGTAGACTTGGAGGGCTCTGGAAACACCATATATTTT,CASSVDLEGSGNTIYF
TRBJ1-5,TRBV7-2,.,.,TGTGCCAGCAGCTTGAGGCAGGGTGATCAGCCCCAGCATTTT,CASSLRQGDQPQHF
TRBJ2-2,TRBV12-3/TRBV12-4,.,.,TGTGCCAGCAGTTTGGGTCAGGTCGGGGAGCTGTTTTTT,CASSLGQVGELFF
TRBJ2-2,TRBV21-1,.,few,TGTGCCAGCAGCTCAGGTCGCACAGGGGGCACGACCGGGGAGCTGTTTTTT,CASSSGRTGGTTGELFF
TRBJ1-1,TRBV18,.,.,TGTGCCAGCGCCGACAATCCTGGCACTGAAGCTTTCTTT,CASADNPGTEAFF